This TCR beta chain was retrieved from a study of shared clonotypes between healthy human individuals. Findings and caveats of the study: Tissues were not sampled, only blood, and their repertoires likely differ. Non-shared clonotypes showed lower generation probabilities than clonotypes common to all four donors.

Assay used: immunoSEQ multiplex PCR; TCRdb lists only in-frame clones, some missing. The data show 600,000 to 750,000 clones, roughly 91% seen once. About this clone itself: Its antigen is undetermined.

Input material: memory CD8+ T cells from PBMCs. As for subset: CD45RO+ cells pooled with CCR7-negative TemRA cells. This TCR derives from a man between 18 and 29 years old in good health. Some clones in this sample may be carry-over from other donors' samples.

CDR3 region: CASSIDRTTGGTEAFF. CDR3 nucleotides: TGTGCCAGTAGTATAGACCGAACAACAGGGGGCACTGAAGCTTTCTTT. The chain employs TRBV19 and TRBJ1-1, with 8 bases lining up with TRBD1. The V and J ends lost 0 bases and 4 bases, in that order; junction bases with no gene match: 7. Germline CDR1 and CDR2: LNHDA and SQIVND (reference sequence). This CDR3 comprises 16 residues.